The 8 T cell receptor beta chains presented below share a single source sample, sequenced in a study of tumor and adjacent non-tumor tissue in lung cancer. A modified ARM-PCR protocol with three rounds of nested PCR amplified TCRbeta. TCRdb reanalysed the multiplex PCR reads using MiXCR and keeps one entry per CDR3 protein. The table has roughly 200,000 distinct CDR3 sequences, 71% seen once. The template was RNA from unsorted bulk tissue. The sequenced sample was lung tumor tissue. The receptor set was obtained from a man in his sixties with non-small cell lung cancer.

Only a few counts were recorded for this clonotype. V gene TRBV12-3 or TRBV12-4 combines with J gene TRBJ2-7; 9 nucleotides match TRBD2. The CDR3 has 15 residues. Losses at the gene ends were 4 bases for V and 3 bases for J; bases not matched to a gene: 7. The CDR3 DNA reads TGTGCCAGCAGTTCTCCGGGACTAGCAATCTACGAGCAGTACTTC. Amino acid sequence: CASSSPGLAIYEQYF.

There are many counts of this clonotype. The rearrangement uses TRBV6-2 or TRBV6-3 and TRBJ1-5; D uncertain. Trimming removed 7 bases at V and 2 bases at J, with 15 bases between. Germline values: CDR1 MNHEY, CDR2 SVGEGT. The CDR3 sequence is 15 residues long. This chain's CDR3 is CASKKHSQGNQPQHF. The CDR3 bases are TGTGCCAGCAAAAAGCACAGCCAAGGCAATCAGCCCCAGCATTTT.

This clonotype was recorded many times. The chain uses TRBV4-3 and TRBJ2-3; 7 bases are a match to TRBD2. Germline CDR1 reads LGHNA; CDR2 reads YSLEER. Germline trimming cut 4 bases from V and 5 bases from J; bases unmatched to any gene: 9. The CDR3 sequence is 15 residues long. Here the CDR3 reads CASSRVAGSKDTQYF. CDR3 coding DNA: TGCGCCAGCAGCCGGGTAGCGGGCTCCAAAGATACGCAGTATTTT.

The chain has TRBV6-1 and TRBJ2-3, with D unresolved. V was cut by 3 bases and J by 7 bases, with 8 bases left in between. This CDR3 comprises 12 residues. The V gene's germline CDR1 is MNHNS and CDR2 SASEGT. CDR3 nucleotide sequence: TGTGCCAGCAGTGAGGGCTCCTATACGCAGTATTTT. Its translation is CASSEGSYTQYF.

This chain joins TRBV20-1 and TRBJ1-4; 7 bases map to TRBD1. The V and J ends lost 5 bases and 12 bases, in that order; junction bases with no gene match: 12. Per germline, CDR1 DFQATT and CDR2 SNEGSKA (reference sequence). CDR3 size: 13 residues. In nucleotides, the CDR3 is TGCAGTGCTGCATTGACAGGGAGGGAAGAACTGTTTTTT. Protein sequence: CSAALTGREELFF.

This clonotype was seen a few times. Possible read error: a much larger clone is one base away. The CDR3 is CSAGEWVETRYF. In DNA, the CDR3 is TGCAGTGCGGGCGAGTGGGTCGAGACCCGGTACTTC. The rearrangement links TRBV20-1 to TRBJ2-5, with D unclear. Germline lookup yields CDR1 DFQATT and CDR2 SNEGSKA (reference sequence). This CDR3 has 12 residues.

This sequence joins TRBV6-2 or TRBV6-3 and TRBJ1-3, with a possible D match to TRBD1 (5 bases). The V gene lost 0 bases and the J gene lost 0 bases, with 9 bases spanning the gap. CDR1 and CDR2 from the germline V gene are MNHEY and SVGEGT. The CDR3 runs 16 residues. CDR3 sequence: CASSYSLGTSGNTIYF. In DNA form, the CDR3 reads TGTGCCAGCAGTTACTCTTTGGGGACCTCTGGAAACACCATATATTTT.

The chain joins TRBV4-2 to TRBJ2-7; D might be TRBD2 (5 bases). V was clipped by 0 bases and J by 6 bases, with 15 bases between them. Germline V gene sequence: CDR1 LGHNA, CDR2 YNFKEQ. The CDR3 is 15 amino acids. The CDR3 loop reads CASSQEASPLREQYV. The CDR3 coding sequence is TGTGCCAGCAGCCAAGAGGCTAGCCCGCTGCGCGAGCAGTACGTC.